Below, one TCR beta chain is given with its context. The time point here: blood from clinic visit 5 months post-surgery; TSC patient then seizure free. Before surgery, patients took at least one anti-epileptic drug. This entry belongs to a study of brain T cells in children with intractable seizures. The method was immunoSEQ multiplex PCR; TCRdb's version includes in-frame clones alone and lacks a portion of them. The table records 300,000 to 400,000 clones, 93% of them present only once. The trim removed 8 bases at V and 2 bases at J, leaving 12 bases unmatched. The CDR3 is made up of 15 amino acids. CDR1 and CDR2 (germline): MNHEY, SVGAGI.

Source: peripheral blood, taken 4 to 5 months after surgery. This sequence joins TRBV6-5 and TRBJ2-7; 7 nucleotides align to TRBD2. This receptor was taken from a boy in the first two years of life with tuberous sclerosis and intractable seizures. Here the CDR3 reads CASDYIEGGPYEQYF. For the CDR3, the DNA is TGTGCCAGCGATTACATTGAGGGAGGGCCCTACGAGCAGTACTTC.